The clone carrying this T cell receptor beta chain was found many times. No antigen is known for it. They built TCR cDNA with 5'RACE template switching, a step that put in a universal primer site and UMIs. TCRdb reprocessed the 5' RACE reads via MiXCR and lists one record per CDR3 protein. In the table there are 200,000 to 250,000 distinct CDR3 sequences, about 3% of which are singletons. This sample was taken from a study of T cells after yellow fever vaccination. Germline V gene data show CDR1 as KGHSH and CDR2 as LQKENI. Trimming took 2 bases from V and 5 from J, leaving 16 bases between them. This CDR3 is 15 amino acids long. Study outcomes and limitations: The CD4 compartment and the CD8 compartment contained a small share of clonotypes in common. Repertoires sorted by FACS could include abundant clonotypes that are contaminants from the bulk population.

The V and J genes are TRBV18 and TRBJ2-7; D possibly corresponds to TRBD1 (6 bases). This specimen was CD4+ T cells sorted from PBMCs, taken 10 days after the yellow fever booster vaccination. This TCR derives from a man aged 18-30 years who received the YFV17D yellow fever vaccine. This CDR3 reads CASSPSQEQGHEQYV. In nucleotides, the CDR3 is TGTGCCAGCTCACCATCGCAAGAACAGGGCCACGAGCAGTACGTC.